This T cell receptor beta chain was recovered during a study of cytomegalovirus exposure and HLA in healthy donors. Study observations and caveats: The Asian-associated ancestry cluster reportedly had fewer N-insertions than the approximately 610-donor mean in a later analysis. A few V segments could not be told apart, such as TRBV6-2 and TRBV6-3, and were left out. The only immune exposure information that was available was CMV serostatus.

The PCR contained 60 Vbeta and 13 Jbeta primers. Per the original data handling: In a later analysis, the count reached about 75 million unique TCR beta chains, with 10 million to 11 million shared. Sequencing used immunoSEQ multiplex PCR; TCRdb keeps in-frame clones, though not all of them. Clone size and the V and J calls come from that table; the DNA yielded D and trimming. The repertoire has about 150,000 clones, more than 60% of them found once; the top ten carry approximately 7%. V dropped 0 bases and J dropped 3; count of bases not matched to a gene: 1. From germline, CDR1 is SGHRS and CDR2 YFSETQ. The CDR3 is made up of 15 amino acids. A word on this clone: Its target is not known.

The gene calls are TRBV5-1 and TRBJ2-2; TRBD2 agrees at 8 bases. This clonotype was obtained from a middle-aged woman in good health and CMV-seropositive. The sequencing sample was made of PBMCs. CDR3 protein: CASSLVGGDTGELFF. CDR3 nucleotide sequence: TGCGCCAGCAGCTTGGTCGGGGGGGACACCGGGGAGCTGTTTTTT.